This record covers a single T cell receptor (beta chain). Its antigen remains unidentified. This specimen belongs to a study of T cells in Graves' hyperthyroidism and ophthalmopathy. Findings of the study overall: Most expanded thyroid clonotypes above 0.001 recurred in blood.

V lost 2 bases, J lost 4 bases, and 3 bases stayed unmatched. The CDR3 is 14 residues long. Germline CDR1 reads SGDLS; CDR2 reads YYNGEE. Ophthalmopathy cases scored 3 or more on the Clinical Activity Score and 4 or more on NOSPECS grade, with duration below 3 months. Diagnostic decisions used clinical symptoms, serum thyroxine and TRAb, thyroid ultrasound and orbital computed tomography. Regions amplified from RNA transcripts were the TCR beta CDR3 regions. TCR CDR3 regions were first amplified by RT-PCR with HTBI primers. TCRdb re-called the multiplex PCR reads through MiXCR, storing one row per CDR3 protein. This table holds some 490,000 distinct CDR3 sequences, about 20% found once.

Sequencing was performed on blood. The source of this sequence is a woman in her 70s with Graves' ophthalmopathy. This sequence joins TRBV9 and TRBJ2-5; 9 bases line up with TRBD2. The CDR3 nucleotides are TGTGCCAGCAGCGTCGGAGCGGGAGGAGAGACCCAGTACTTC. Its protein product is CASSVGAGGETQYF. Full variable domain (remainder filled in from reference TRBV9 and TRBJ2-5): DSGVTQTPKHLITATGQRVTLRCSPRSGDLSVYWYQQSLDQGLQFLIQYYNGEERAKGNILERFSAQQFPDLHSELNLSSLELGDSALYFCASSVGAGGETQYFGPGTRLLVL.